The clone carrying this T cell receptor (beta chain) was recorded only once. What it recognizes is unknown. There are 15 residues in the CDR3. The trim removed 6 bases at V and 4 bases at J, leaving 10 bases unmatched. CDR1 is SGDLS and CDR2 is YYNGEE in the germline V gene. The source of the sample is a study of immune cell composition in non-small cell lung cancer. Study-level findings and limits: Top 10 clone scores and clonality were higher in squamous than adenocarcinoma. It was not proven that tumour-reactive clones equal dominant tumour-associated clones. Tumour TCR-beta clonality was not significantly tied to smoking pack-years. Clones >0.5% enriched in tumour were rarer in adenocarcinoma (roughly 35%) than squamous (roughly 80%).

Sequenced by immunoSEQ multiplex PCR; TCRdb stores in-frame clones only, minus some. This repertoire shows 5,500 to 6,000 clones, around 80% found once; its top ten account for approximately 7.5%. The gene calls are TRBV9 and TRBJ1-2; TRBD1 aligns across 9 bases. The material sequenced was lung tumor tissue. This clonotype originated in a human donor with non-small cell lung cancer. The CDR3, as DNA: TGTGCCAGCACCTTAACCGGGACAGGGCCCTATGGCTACACCTTC. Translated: CASTLTGTGPYGYTF.